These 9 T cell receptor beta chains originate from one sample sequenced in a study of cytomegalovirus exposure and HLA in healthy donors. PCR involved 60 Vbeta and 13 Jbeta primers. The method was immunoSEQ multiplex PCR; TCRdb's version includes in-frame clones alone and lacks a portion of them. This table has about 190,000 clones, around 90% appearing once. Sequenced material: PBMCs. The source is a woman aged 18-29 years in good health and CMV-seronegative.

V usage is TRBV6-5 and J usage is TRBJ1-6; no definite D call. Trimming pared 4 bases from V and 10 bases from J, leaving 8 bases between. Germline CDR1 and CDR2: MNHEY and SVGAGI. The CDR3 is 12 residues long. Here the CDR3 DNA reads TGTGCCAGCAGTTCGCGCCCATCACCCCTCCACTTT. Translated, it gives CASSSRPSPLHF.

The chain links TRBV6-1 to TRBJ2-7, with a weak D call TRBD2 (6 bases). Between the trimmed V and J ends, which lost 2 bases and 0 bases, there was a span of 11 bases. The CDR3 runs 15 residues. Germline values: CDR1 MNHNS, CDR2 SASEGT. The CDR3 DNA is TGTGCCAGCAGTGAATGGTTAGCGGACTCCTACGAGCAGTACTTC. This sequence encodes CASSEWLADSYEQYF.

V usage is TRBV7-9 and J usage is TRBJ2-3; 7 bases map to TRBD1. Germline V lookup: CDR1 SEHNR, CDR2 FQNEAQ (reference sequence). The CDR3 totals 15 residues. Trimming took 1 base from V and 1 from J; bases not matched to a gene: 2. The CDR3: CASSLGGGRTDTQYF. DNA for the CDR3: TGTGCCAGCAGCTTAGGAGGGGGCCGCACAGATACGCAGTATTTT.

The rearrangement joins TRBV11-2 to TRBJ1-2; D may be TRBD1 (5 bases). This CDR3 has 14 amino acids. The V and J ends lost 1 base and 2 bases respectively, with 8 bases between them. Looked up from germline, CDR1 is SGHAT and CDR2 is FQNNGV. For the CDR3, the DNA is TGTGCCAGCAGCTTAGGGGGCACGAACTATGGCTACACCTTC. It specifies CASSLGGTNYGYTF.

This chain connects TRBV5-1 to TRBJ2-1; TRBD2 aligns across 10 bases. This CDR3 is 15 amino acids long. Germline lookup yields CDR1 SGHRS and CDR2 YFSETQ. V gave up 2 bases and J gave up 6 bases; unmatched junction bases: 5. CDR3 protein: CASSFLLAGSNEQFF. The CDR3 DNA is TGCGCCAGCAGCTTTCTACTAGCGGGAAGCAATGAGCAGTTCTTC.

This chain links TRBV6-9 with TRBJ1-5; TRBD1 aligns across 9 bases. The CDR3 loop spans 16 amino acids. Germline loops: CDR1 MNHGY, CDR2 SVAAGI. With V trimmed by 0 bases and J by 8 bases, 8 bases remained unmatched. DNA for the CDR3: TGTGCCAGCAGTTATTCAGAGGGACAGGGAAAAAAGCCCCAGCATTTT. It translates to CASSYSEGQGKKPQHF.

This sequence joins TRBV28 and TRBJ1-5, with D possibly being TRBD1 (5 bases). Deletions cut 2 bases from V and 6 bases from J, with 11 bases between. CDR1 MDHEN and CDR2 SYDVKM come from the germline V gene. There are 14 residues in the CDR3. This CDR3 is CASSLGGASQPQHF. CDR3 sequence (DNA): TGTGCCAGCAGTTTAGGAGGGGCAAGTCAGCCCCAGCATTTT.

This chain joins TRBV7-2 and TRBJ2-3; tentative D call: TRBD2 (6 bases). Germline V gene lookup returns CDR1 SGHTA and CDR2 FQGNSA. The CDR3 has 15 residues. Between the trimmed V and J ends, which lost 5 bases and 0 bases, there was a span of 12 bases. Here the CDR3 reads CASSRDLTSTDTQYF. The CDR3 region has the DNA TGTGCCAGCAGCCGGGACTTGACTAGCACAGATACGCAGTATTTT.

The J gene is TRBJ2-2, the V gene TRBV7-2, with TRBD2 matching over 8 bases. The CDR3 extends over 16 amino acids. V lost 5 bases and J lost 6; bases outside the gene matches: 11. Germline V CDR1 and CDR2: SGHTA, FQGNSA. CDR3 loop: CASSSLRTSSSGELFF. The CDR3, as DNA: TGTGCCAGCAGCAGCCTCCGGACTAGCTCTTCCGGGGAGCTGTTTTTT.